The 24 T cell receptor beta chains below come from one sample, sequenced in a study of cytomegalovirus exposure and HLA in healthy donors. The PCR used 60 Vbeta and 13 Jbeta primers. The repertoire was sequenced with immunoSEQ multiplex PCR; TCRdb's copy has only in-frame clones and lacks some. The sample has under 200,000 clones, 70% to 90% seen once. Input material: PBMCs. These TCRs come from a woman aged 25-40 years in good health and CMV-seronegative.

The J gene is TRBJ2-7, the V gene TRBV5-1; D not certain. The CDR3 is 13 amino acids. Germline values: CDR1 SGHRS, CDR2 YFSETQ. Trimming left V 4 bases short and J 0 bases short, with 8 bases between. CDR3 nucleotide sequence: TGCGCCAGCAGCAGAGAATTCTCCTACGAGCAGTACTTC. This encodes CASSREFSYEQYF.

The rearrangement joins TRBV7-6 to TRBJ2-7; 9 bases are shared with TRBD2. This CDR3 is built from 15 residues. Germline V gene lookup returns CDR1 SGHVS and CDR2 FNYEAQ. Losses at the gene ends were 3 bases for V and 5 bases for J; bases not matched to a gene: 8. The CDR3 DNA reads as TGTGCCAGCAGCTTCCACTTAGCGGGAGCCGACGAGCAGTACTTC. This encodes CASSFHLAGADEQYF.

The chain recombines TRBV7-3 with TRBJ2-1; 9 bases map to TRBD1. Per germline, CDR1 SGHTA and CDR2 FQGTGA. This CDR3 is 15 amino acids long. The trim removed 6 bases at V and 0 bases at J, leaving 3 bases unmatched. The CDR3 region is CASSKQGASYNEQFF. The CDR3 DNA reads as TGTGCCAGCAGTAAACAGGGGGCCTCCTACAATGAGCAGTTCTTC.

This sequence joins TRBV28 and TRBJ2-3, with TRBD1 matching 10 bases. The ends lost 1 base at V and 5 bases at J; junction bases unmatched: 6. The CDR3 totals 16 residues. The germline CDR1 and CDR2 sequences are MDHEN and SYDVKM. CDR3 in DNA: TGTGCCAGCAGTTTATTTCTGGGACAGGGGAAAGATACGCAGTATTTT. Residues: CASSLFLGQGKDTQYF.

This clone is a singleton in its sample. The chain links TRBV5-1 to TRBJ1-1; D is unclear. Trimming pared 0 bases from V and 0 bases from J, leaving 6 bases between. The germline V gene has CDR1 SGHRS and CDR2 YFSETQ. This CDR3 spans 14 amino acids. CDR3: CASSLARVNTEAFF. CDR3 coding DNA: TGCGCCAGCAGCTTGGCTAGAGTGAACACTGAAGCTTTCTTT. Full variable domain (missing parts from reference TRBV5-1 and TRBJ1-1): KAGVTQTPRYLIKTRGQQVTLSCSPISGHRSVSWYQQTPGQGLQFLFEYFSETQRNKGNFPGRFSGRQFSNSRSEMNVSTLELGDSALYLCASSLARVNTEAFFGQGTRLTVV.

J is TRBJ1-5 and V is TRBV6-1, with 9 bases identical to TRBD1. This CDR3 comprises 15 residues. Losses at the gene ends were 5 bases for V and 6 bases for J; bases not matched to a gene: 8. Germline V gene data show CDR1 as MNHNS and CDR2 as SASEGT. The CDR3 is CASSPRDRVSQPQHF. The DNA for the CDR3 is TGTGCCAGCAGTCCCCGGGACAGGGTCAGTCAGCCCCAGCATTTT.

This chain links TRBV10-1 with TRBJ2-7; tentative D call: TRBD2 (6 bases). The CDR3 is 14 residues long. The V gene's germline CDR1 is WNHNN and CDR2 SYGVQD (reference sequence). Trimming cost V 1 base and J 5 bases, with 12 bases left between them. The DNA for the CDR3 is TGCGCCAGCAGTGAGTATCGGGGGTTCAACGAGCAGTACTTC. It translates to CASSEYRGFNEQYF.

This clone was seen just once. V is TRBV28 and J is TRBJ1-1; the D gene is possibly TRBD1 (5 bases). V was pared by 6 bases and J by 2 bases, with 10 bases between. This CDR3 is 13 amino acids long. CDR1 and CDR2 from the germline V gene are MDHEN and SYDVKM. The CDR3 DNA is TGTGCCAGCAGAGACAGACGTAACACTGAAGCTTTCTTT. Amino acid sequence: CASRDRRNTEAFF.

The chain carries TRBV5-5 and TRBJ1-6, with TRBD1 matching over 10 bases. Germline V CDR1 and CDR2: SGHKS, YYEKEE (reference sequence). The CDR3 is 14 residues long. The J segment lost 8 bases and the V segment lost 2 bases, leaving 1 base of the junction unmatched. The CDR3 DNA reads as TGTGCCAGCAGCTTTGGACAGGGGGATTCACCCCTCCACTTT. Translation: CASSFGQGDSPLHF.

CDR3 nucleotides: TGTGCCAGCAGCCATGATCAGACTTTTCAAGAGACCCAGTACTTC. Protein: CASSHDQTFQETQYF. This chain joins TRBV28 and TRBJ2-5; no firm D call. CDR1 MDHEN and CDR2 SYDVKM come from the germline V gene. This CDR3 contains 15 residues. V was trimmed by 6 bases and J by 2 bases, leaving 16 bases between them.

This sequence joins TRBV29-1 and TRBJ2-1; D is possibly TRBD2 (5 bases). This CDR3 spans 12 amino acids. Trimming took 2 bases from V and 4 from J, leaving 6 bases between them. Germline CDR1 SQVTM, CDR2 ANQGSEA. CDR3 protein: CSVESGYNEQFF. CDR3 sequence (DNA): TGCAGCGTTGAATCGGGATACAATGAGCAGTTCTTC.

The rearrangement uses TRBV7-8 and TRBJ2-1; the match to TRBD1 covers 7 bases. The length of the CDR3 is 13 residues. V shed 3 bases and J 7 bases; nucleotides not matched to a gene: 3. In germline, CDR1 is SGHVS, CDR2 FQNEAQ. The CDR3 DNA reads as TGTGCCAGCAGCTTCTACAGGGGTAATGAGCAGTTCTTC. It codes for CASSFYRGNEQFF. The full variable domain, completed using reference TRBV7-8 and TRBJ2-1, is GAGVSQSPRYKVAKRGQDVALRCDPISGHVSLFWYQQALGQGPEFLTYFQNEAQLDKSGLPSDRFFAERPEGSVSTLKIQRTQQEDSAVYLCASSFYRGNEQFFGPGTRLTVL.

The V gene is TRBV10-3, the J gene TRBJ1-6; unclear D gene. Between the trimmed V and J ends, which lost 10 bases and 6 bases, there was a span of 10 bases. Germline values: CDR1 ENHRY, CDR2 SYGVKD. This CDR3 has 12 residues. CDR3 loop: CATGTVNSPLHF. The CDR3 DNA reads as TGTGCCACGGGAACGGTTAATTCACCCCTCCACTTT.

The chain links TRBV29-1 to TRBJ2-7; the D gene is possibly TRBD1 (5 bases). Germline CDR1 is SQVTM and CDR2 is ANQGSEA. The CDR3 is 11 amino acids. Trimming pared 4 bases from V and 2 bases from J, leaving 6 bases between. DNA for the CDR3: TGCAGCGTTGTGACAGCCTACGAGCAGTACTTC. Protein: CSVVTAYEQYF.

This clone has a single count. The rearrangement uses TRBV11-3 and TRBJ2-1; 8 nucleotides match TRBD2. The V gene's germline CDR1 is SGHNT and CDR2 YENEEA. Unmatched junction bases numbered 13, after V lost 5 bases and J lost 7 bases. There are 16 residues in the CDR3. In DNA form, the CDR3 reads TGTGCCAGCAGCCGCTCCGGGACTAGGAGTGAAAATGAGCAGTTCTTC. Encoded protein: CASSRSGTRSENEQFF.

The rearrangement links TRBV6-5 to TRBJ1-1, with a tentative D call TRBD1 (6 bases). Trimming removed 6 bases from V and 5 bases from J, with 16 bases in between. Germline assignment: CDR1 MNHEY and CDR2 SVGAGI. CDR3 length: 14 amino acids. DNA for the CDR3: TGTGCCAGCAGCGGAGGACAGCCTATAACTGAAGCTTTCTTT. Translation: CASSGGQPITEAFF.

The rearrangement links TRBV6-1 to TRBJ1-2; perhaps TRBD1 as D (6 bases). CDR1 is MNHNS and CDR2 is SASEGT in the germline V gene. This CDR3 is 15 amino acids long. V was pared by 4 bases and J by 10 bases, with 22 bases between. The CDR3 region has the DNA TGTGCCAGCAGTGCCCACAGGGCTAATGGGAATGTCTACACCTTC. Translation: CASSAHRANGNVYTF.

The chain recombines TRBV7-3 with TRBJ2-6, with TRBD1 identical over 10 bases. Per the germline V gene, CDR1 is SGHTA and CDR2 is FQGTGA. The J segment lost 1 base and the V segment lost 5 bases, leaving 8 bases of the junction unmatched. CDR3 length: 18 residues. CDR3: CASSPDSGQGSGANVLTF. The CDR3 DNA reads as TGTGCCAGCAGCCCAGATTCGGGACAGGGGTCTGGGGCCAACGTCCTGACTTTC.

The chain carries TRBV4-1 and TRBJ1-5; D is unclear. Germline V gives CDR1 MGHRA, CDR2 YSYEKL. This CDR3 contains 12 residues. The V end was cut by 6 bases, the J end by 2 bases, with 5 bases between. The CDR3, as DNA: TGCGCCAGCAGTCTTGGCAATCAGCCCCAGCATTTT. It codes for CASSLGNQPQHF.

The J gene is TRBJ2-5, the V gene TRBV7-9; possible D gene TRBD2, 6 bases. This CDR3 has 14 residues. Trimming cost V 4 bases and J 2 bases, with 11 bases left between them. Germline lookup yields CDR1 SEHNR and CDR2 FQNEAQ (reference sequence). The CDR3, as DNA: TGTGCCAGCAGCTCCGGGACTGAACAAGAGACCCAGTACTTC. Its protein is CASSSGTEQETQYF.

This rearrangement joins TRBV29-1 to TRBJ2-5; tentatively, D is TRBD1 (6 bases). Matching the DNA end better, TRBJ2-7 makes the J call doubtful. Looked up from germline, CDR1 is SQVTM and CDR2 is ANQGSEA. This CDR3 has 12 residues. DNA for the CDR3: TGCAGCGTTGTAGGGCAGGGGCCCGAGCAGTACTTC. It specifies CSVVGQGPEQYF.

The chain couples TRBV7-9 to TRBJ2-7; possibly TRBD2 for D (5 bases). Germline V CDR1 and CDR2: SEHNR, FQNEAQ (reference sequence). Trimming removed 5 bases from V and 3 bases from J, with 14 bases in between. CDR3 length: 14 amino acids. The CDR3 is CASSHPGDLYEQYF. The CDR3 DNA reads TGTGCCAGCAGCCACCCCGGGGATCTCTACGAGCAGTACTTC.

This clone has only a few counts. The chain combines TRBV19 with TRBJ1-1; 8 bases map to TRBD1. Germline CDR1 reads LNHDA; CDR2 reads SQIVND (reference sequence). V was pared by 3 bases and J by 6 bases, with 6 bases of the junction left unmatched. The CDR3 runs 14 residues. CDR3 protein: CASSISGQGSEAFF. CDR3 DNA: TGTGCCAGTAGTATTAGTGGACAGGGCTCTGAAGCTTTCTTT.

This chain joins TRBV7-9 and TRBJ2-7; D is possibly TRBD1 (6 bases). The CDR3 has 14 amino acids. The germline gives CDR1 SEHNR, CDR2 FQNEAQ (reference sequence). V lost 1 base, J lost 3 bases, and 10 bases lay in between. CDR3 sequence (DNA): TGTGCCAGCAGCTTAGTTGGACAGAGCTACGAGCAGTACTTC. Translation gives CASSLVGQSYEQYF.